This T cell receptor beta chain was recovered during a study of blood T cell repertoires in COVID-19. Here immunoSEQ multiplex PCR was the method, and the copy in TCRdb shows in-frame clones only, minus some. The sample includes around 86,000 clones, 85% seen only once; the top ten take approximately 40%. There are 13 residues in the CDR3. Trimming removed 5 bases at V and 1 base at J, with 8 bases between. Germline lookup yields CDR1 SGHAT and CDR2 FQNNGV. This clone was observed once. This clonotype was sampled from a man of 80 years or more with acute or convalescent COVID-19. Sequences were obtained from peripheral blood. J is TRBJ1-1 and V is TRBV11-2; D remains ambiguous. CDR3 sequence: CASSTIRNTEAFF. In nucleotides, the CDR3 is TGTGCCAGCAGCACGATTAGGAACACTGAAGCTTTCTTT.